The 3 T cell receptor beta chains listed next were all sequenced from one sample in a study of T cell repertoires in cytomegalovirus infection. TCRdb reprocessed the reads with MiXCR, giving one entry per CDR3 protein. The sample holds around 300,000 distinct CDR3 sequences; under 25% are singletons and the top ten take roughly a fifth. Their target antigens are unknown. The sequences come from cultured PBMCs, collected from culture after CMV antigen stimulation. The receptor source for this set is a human donor in good health (CMV status not recorded). Some clones in this sample may be carry-over from other donors' samples.

This clonotype was seen a handful of times. This sequence joins TRBV24-1 and TRBJ1-2; D possibly corresponds to TRBD1 (5 bases). Germline loops: CDR1 KGHDR, CDR2 SFDVKD. V gave up 3 bases and J gave up 5 bases, with 15 bases separating them. CDR3 length: 15 residues. The CDR3 loop is CATSDGGLGEYGYTF. CDR3 bases: TGTGCCACCAGTGATGGCGGCCTAGGGGAATATGGCTACACCTTC.

This chain links TRBV12-3 or TRBV12-4 with TRBJ2-5, with 8 bases aligning to TRBD2. Losses at the gene ends were 1 base for V and 5 bases for J; bases not matched to a gene: 6. This CDR3 spans 15 amino acids. DNA for the CDR3: TGTGCCAGCAGTTTAGGGCGGGAGGTTGGGGAGACCCAGTACTTC. This encodes CASSLGREVGETQYF.

The chain links TRBV11-2 to TRBJ1-2; D gene unclear. The V and J ends lost 1 base and 8 bases respectively, with 14 bases between them. The V gene's germline CDR1 is SGHAT and CDR2 FQNNGV. The CDR3 has 14 residues. The CDR3 sequence: CASSLGRGGRGYTF. The DNA for the CDR3 is TGTGCCAGCAGCTTAGGTCGAGGAGGGAGGGGCTACACCTTC.